This T cell receptor (beta chain) was observed in a study of cytomegalovirus exposure and HLA in healthy donors listed by TCRdb under 2017. Regarding the research as a whole: According to an earlier analysis of a few hundred of the donors, 150 million to 200 million T cells yielded 95 million to 140 million unique TCR beta sequences and 276 Gb of sequence data. Donor age, sex, ethnicity and CMV serostatus were collected together with the repertoire data. On average, 235,054 unique TCR beta nucleotide sequences were sequenced per donor among 398 genotyped donors of the cohort, with roughly a sixth of those sequences being non-productive. Using immunosequencing, the study profiled T cell repertoires from approximately 700 subjects and related those repertoires to cytomegalovirus serostatus. An earlier analysis of fewer than 750 of the donors used high-throughput TCR beta sequencing to judge whether each TCR beta V gene segment behaved as functional or pseudogenic. A later genetic analysis took genome-wide SNP genotypes for about three fifths of the 666 donors and used that subset as a discovery cohort. In the later analysis, no new phenotypic data were used to find candidate immune exposures; instead, reliance was placed on TCR beta sequences and their occurrence across donors. The study combined high-throughput TCR immunosequencing, statistical association of individual TCRs with disease status, and machine learning to predict cytomegalovirus infection status. In a later analysis, previously published TCR beta repertoires from fewer than 750 donors were re-analyzed and high-resolution HLA genotyping was added so that TCR occurrence patterns could be studied. About 280 gigabases of sequencing data and approximately 91 million unique TCR sequences made up an early release that covered 500 to 650 HLA-typed donors. All discovery cohort repertoires had been generated on a single sequencing platform. Class I and class II HLA loci were covered by the typing at four-digit resolution. Roughly 5 DR-DQ haplotypes were handled as single units for association and clustering, since linkage in the cohort was strong. Among the 398 genotyped donors, around 81% belonged to the genetic ancestry cluster associated with self-reported Caucasian donors. The number of donors typed differed by locus, with roughly 620-630 for A, B, C, DRB1 and DQB1, more than 500 for DQA1, over 600 for DPA1, and some 440 for DPB1. The aim of the study was to test whether cataloging public T cell receptors could identify signatures of past pathogen exposure. In addition to the first cohort of 650 to 800 subjects, a separate validation cohort of over 90 different subjects was used.

The cohort was made up of 666 healthy bone marrow donors. At the time of sampling, every cohort member was nominally healthy, though immune exposures that went unrecorded were likely present. The donor tested CMV seropositive, placing the donor among the approximately 310 seropositive members of the cohort. Each donor provided a peripheral blood sample, and peripheral blood mononuclear cells were used for TCR beta sequencing. Genomic DNA was extracted from the blood cell samples with the Qiagen DNeasy Blood Extraction Kit. The germline V gene gives CDR1 as LGHNA and CDR2 as YSLEER. From V the trimming removes 0 bases and from J it removes 7 bases, while the gene matches leave 9 bases of the junction unaccounted for. From the cysteine through the phenylalanine, the CDR3 covers 16 amino acids. Only CDR3 DNA remains: 48 bases, in frame from the first base. Library construction relied on the immunoSEQ multiplex PCR assay. The multiplex PCR relied on a mix of 60 forward primers for TCR Vbeta segments and 13 reverse primers for TCR Jbeta segments. The CDR3 region of rearranged TCR beta genes was amplified from genomic DNA with a multiplex PCR assay. The amplified TCR beta libraries were sequenced on the Illumina HiSeq System as 87-base-pair reads. In the original analysis: A later analysis tallied around 80 million unique TCR beta chains across the 666 repertoires, and about 12 million of those chains were shared by two or more donors. To remove PCR and sequencing errors, raw reads were error-corrected and collapsed into unique sequences using a nearest-neighbor algorithm that merged closely related sequences. V, D and J gene segments were assigned by aligning CDR3 sequences to IMGT reference sequences. Each retained sequence needed at least a six-nucleotide match to both a V gene segment and a J gene segment. Rearrangements were called productive when the CDR3 lacked stop codons and stayed in frame with V and J; all others were non-productive. CDR3 was defined according to IMGT convention as the region running from the second conserved V-encoded cysteine to the conserved J-encoded phenylalanine. The earlier analysis of about 560 of the donors excluded any sequence lacking an unambiguous match to a single V gene segment. An earlier analysis of some 500 of the donors classified V segments as functional when productive rearrangements were above 56.7% and as segregating when the standard deviation between donors was above 5%. A statistical classification framework was developed to diagnose cytomegalovirus status using the catalog of TCR beta chain sequences. In a later analysis, TCR nucleotide sequences were compared against IMGT/GENE-DB human TR gene sequences so that V and J genes could be assigned. In a later analysis, CDR3 sequences and most-parsimonious VDJ recombination scenarios were assigned using the TCRdist pipeline. In a later analysis, each TCR beta chain was defined by its CDR3 amino acid sequence together with its V-gene family, and reads without a unique V-gene family were excluded. As a way to deal with suspected cross-contamination and a sequencing artifact, a later analysis dropped hundreds of nucleotide sequences that were highly shared and had low generation probability. For each public chain, a later analysis derived a clonal expansion index from normalized ranks of inferred template counts within each repertoire. Generation probabilities in a later analysis came from a VDJ recombination model fitted to out-of-frame rearrangements, and those results were checked against IGoR. In a later analysis, hypergeometric tests were used to score TCR-TCR, TCR-HLA and TCR-CMV co-occurrence, with a repertoire-size bias correction applied to TCR pairs. A later analysis estimated false discovery rates by permuting HLA or CMV assignments 20 times. In a later analysis, co-occurring TCRs were grouped using DBSCAN, and TCRdist sequence similarity was added for clustering within HLA-allele-positive subsets. Co-occurrence clustering excluded repertoires with fewer than 30,000 or more than 120,000 public chains, plus five with anomalous nucleotide sharing. This is the immuneACCESS table as TCRdb keeps it, with only in-frame sequences that have V and J called. A part of the clones is gone; compared with another copy, unresolved V genes explain less than half, and the rest is unexplained. V and J calls and clone size come straight from that table; D and trimming were deduced from the DNA. The sample data list approximately 150,000 clones, and roughly 87% of these were observed just once. The ten largest clones add up to around 5.4% of the sample.

About this clone: The antigen it recognizes is unknown. Base-call qualities are not available, and no considerably larger clone is one nucleotide away.

The paper as a whole reports these results and caveats: In an earlier analysis of some 640 of the donors, most TCR beta V segments were observed in productive rearrangements about 90% or about 30% of the time, broadly matching IMGT annotations. Immune exposure information for the cohort was limited to CMV serostatus. This cohort had only TCR beta chains sequenced, and the lack of alpha or paired-chain data limited which features could be detected. In a later genetic analysis, fewer N-insertions in productive TCRs were reported among donors in an Asian-associated ancestry cluster than the roughly 700-donor mean. Three of the identified cytomegalovirus-associated TCR beta chains were confirmed in vitro to be specific for cytomegalovirus antigens. Linkage disequilibrium might explain the correlated functional status among segregating V segments, but an unknown experimental factor could not be ruled out. In a later analysis, HLA-associated TCR beta chains were found to be more clonally expanded and to have lower generation probabilities than equally common non-associated chains. Roughly uniform sequencing depth across donors was assumed in presence/absence analyses, although this assumption may not hold. Assigning TCR associations to individual alleles was difficult when HLA alleles, especially DR and DQ, strongly co-occurred. A later analysis reported that several top co-occurrence clusters appeared linked to parvovirus B19, influenza, CMV and Epstein-Barr virus. The authors suggested that the approach could potentially be generalized to other disease states and immunological phenotypes. The study listed 150 to 200 TCR beta chains as associated with cytomegalovirus. The sequencing pipeline was judged likely to have produced a cluster of highly shared sequence variants as a technical artifact. V-gene and J-gene trimming of TCR beta chains was associated with a missense DCLRE1C variant in a later genetic analysis, and the association was replicated in an independent cohort. The classifier was reported to diagnose cytomegalovirus status with high specificity and sensitivity in both the original and validation cohorts. Because counts were too low, seventeen rarely observed V segments, including chromosome 9 orphons, were excluded from the earlier analysis of some 590 of the donors. HLA typing was unavailable for some donors at each locus, so association tests used only the typed subset. According to a later analysis, TCR association rates differed among HLA loci, with DRB1 alleles showing the most associated TCRs and HLA-C alleles showing the fewest. Most CMV-associated TCR beta chains appeared to be HLA-restricted in a later analysis, and the HLA associations seemed to be driven largely by CMV exposure. A further reported finding was that TCR beta sequences accurately predicted the HLA-A and HLA-B alleles for most subjects in the first cohort. In a later analysis, around 15,000 TCR beta sequences were associated with specific HLA alleles at a false discovery rate of 0.05. Most TCR sequences were seen in very few donors, while some public TCRs were found in many individuals. The 87-base-pair reads could not distinguish some IMGT-functional V segments, including TRBV6-2 and TRBV6-3, so those segments were excluded.

The TCR sequence derives from a man younger than 45 in good health and CMV-seropositive. Sequencing was performed on PBMCs. The rearrangement combines TRBV4-3 with TRBJ1-5, with 7 junctional bases fitting TRBD1. The CDR3 reads as follows: CASSQDMRDSVQPQHF. The DNA sequence is TGCGCCAGCAGCCAAGATATGCGGGACAGTGTACAGCCCCAGCATTTT.